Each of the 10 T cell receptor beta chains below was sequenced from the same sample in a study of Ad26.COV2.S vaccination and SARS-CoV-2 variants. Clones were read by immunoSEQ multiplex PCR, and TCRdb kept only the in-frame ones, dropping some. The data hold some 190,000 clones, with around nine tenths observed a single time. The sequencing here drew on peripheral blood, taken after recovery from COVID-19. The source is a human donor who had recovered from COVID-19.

The CDR3, as DNA: TGCGCCAGCAGCTTCGCTAGCGGGCAAGAGACCCAGTACTTC. Its protein product is CASSFASGQETQYF. The chain is built from TRBV5-1 and TRBJ2-5, with 8 bases that match TRBD2. This CDR3 spans 14 amino acids. In germline, CDR1 is SGHRS, CDR2 YFSETQ. The V gene end was trimmed by 2 bases and the J gene end by 2 bases; junction bases not matched to a gene: 2.

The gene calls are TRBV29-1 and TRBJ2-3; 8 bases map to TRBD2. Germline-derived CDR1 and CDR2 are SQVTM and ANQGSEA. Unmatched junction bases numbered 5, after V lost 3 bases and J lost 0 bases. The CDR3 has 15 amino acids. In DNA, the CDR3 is TGCAGCGTTGACGGGGGGGGCTCTAGCACAGATACGCAGTATTTT. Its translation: CSVDGGGSSTDTQYF.

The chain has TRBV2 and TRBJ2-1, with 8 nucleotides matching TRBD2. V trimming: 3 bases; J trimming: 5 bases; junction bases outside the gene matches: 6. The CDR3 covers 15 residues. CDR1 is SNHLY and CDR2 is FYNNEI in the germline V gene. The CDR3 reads CASSEQRERNNEQFF. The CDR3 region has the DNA TGTGCCAGCAGTGAGCAGCGGGAGAGGAACAATGAGCAGTTCTTC.

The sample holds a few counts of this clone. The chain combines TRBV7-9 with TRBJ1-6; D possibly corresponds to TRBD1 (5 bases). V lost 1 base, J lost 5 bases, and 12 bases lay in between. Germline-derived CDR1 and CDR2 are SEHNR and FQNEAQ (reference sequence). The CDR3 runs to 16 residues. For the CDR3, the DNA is TGTGCCAGCAGCTTAGGGTTAGGGGCGAATAATTCACCCCTCCACTTT. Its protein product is CASSLGLGANNSPLHF. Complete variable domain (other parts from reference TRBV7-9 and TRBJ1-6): DTGVSQNPRHKITKRGQNVTFRCDPISEHNRLYWYRQTLGQGPEFLTYFQNEAQLEKSRLLSDRFSAERPKGSFSTLEIQRTEQGDSAMYLCASSLGLGANNSPLHFGNGTRLTVT.

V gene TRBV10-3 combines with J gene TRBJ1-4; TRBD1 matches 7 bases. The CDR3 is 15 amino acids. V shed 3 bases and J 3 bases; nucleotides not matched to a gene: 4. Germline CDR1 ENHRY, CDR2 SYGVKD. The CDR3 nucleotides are TGTGCCATCAGTGAAGGGGGACAGTCTAATGAAAAACTGTTTTTT. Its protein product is CAISEGGQSNEKLFF.

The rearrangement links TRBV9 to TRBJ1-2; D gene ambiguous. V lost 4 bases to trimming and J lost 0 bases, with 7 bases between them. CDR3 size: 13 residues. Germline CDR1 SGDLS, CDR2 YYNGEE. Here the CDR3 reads CASSPPTNYGYTF. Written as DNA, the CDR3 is TGTGCCAGCAGCCCGCCCACTAACTATGGCTACACCTTC.

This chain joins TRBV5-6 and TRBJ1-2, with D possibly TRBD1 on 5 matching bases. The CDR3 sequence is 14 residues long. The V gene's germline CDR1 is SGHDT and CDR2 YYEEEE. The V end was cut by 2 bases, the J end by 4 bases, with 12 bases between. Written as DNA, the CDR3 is TGTGCCAGCAGCTTAGGGACGGAACTCTATGGCTACACCTTC. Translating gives CASSLGTELYGYTF.

The CDR3 nucleotides are TGTGCCAGCAGCCTAGGAGGAGATCGCACAGATACGCAGTATTTT. This encodes CASSLGGDRTDTQYF. The chain links TRBV7-9 to TRBJ2-3; TRBD2 is a possible D gene (5 bases). Germline V gene data show CDR1 as SEHNR and CDR2 as FQNEAQ (reference sequence). With 5 bases removed from V and 1 base from J, the gap between germline ends came to 13 bases. The CDR3 has 15 amino acids.

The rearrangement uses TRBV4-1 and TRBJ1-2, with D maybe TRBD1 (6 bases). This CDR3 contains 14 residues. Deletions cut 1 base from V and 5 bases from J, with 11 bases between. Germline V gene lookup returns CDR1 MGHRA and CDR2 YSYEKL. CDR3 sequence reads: CASSQVRTDYGYTF. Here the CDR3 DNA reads TGCGCCAGCAGCCAAGTCCGGACAGATTATGGCTACACCTTC.

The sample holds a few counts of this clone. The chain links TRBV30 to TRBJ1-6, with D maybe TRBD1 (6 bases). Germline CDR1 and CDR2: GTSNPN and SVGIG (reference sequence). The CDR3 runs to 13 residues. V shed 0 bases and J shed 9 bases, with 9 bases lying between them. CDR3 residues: CAWSVVGGSPLHF. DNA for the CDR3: TGTGCCTGGAGTGTGGTAGGGGGTTCACCCCTCCACTTT.